The clone carrying this TCR beta chain was picked up many times. Germline loops: CDR1 KGHDR, CDR2 SFDVKD. Trimming removed 9 bases from V and 3 bases from J; junction bases left unmatched: 5. There are 13 residues in the CDR3. The sample's time point: sample taken at primary tumor resection. Sequencing was performed on whole RNA extracted from tumor and nontumor lung tissue, or from frozen PBMC, and the material was left unsorted. The data originate from a study of spatial heterogeneity in lung cancer. Every molecule of TCR cDNA had its own unique molecular identifier. MiXCR was run by TCRdb on the 5' RACE reads, yielding one entry per CDR3 protein. Of approximately 92,000 distinct CDR3 sequences listed, around 12% are singletons.

The sequencing here drew on PBMCs, taken at surgery. This sequence was found in a male donor with early-stage non-small cell lung cancer. This chain joins TRBV24-1 and TRBJ2-3; 7 positions agree with TRBD2. CDR3 in amino acids: CATSYGGTDTQYF. The CDR3 DNA follows: TGTGCCACCTCGTACGGGGGGACAGATACGCAGTATTTT.